This T cell receptor (beta chain) appears in the sequencing data of a study of identical twins (dated by TCRdb to about 2016). For the study in its entirety: The study deep-sequenced TCR alpha and beta repertoires from monozygotic twins, unrelated adults of various ages and cord blood to test whether fetal clonotypes persist. Replicate twin experiments were performed at different times using different library preparation protocols to rule out contamination. The paper as a whole reports these results and caveats: Fewer insertions were carried by abundant cord blood beta clonotypes, a similar but weaker trend appeared in young adult naive repertoires, and no such trend appeared in memory repertoires. Excess twin sharing in beta out-of-frame sequences was weaker because fewer shared sequences lowered the signal-to-noise ratio. In monozygotic twins, recombination models systematically underestimated out-of-frame TCR alpha sharing, but the models matched the sharing seen between unrelated individuals. Zero-insertion analyses could be partly confounded by invariant T cells such as MAIT and iNKT, though diverse VJ usage argued against such confounding for most clonotypes. Because the same donors could not be followed over many years, the conclusions relied on cross-sectional statistical analysis. Compared with coincidental sharing between unrelated individuals, out-of-frame TCR alpha sequences shared between twins had an excess of sequences with low generation probability.

This clonotype was seen a few times. Its antigen is currently not known. Base quality data are lacking; no much larger clone is found one base away. Every donor in the study was a healthy Caucasian. The twin cohort consisted of three pairs of female monozygotic twins, all aged about 18 to 29 years. Positive isolation kits from Invitrogen were used to isolate the CD4+ and CD8+ T cell populations. To prepare the library, 5' RACE was applied. The sample was run on an Illumina HiSeq 2000. Template switching introduced a universal primer binding site; the final cDNA contained a unique molecular identifier, enabling accurate counting of TCR cDNA molecules. First-strand cDNA for TCR alpha and beta chains was synthesized from specific primers in the conserved constant-segment region. To control for contamination, every cDNA library was double barcoded, receiving both a SMART-Mk sample barcode and Illumina barcodes. TruSeq adapter sequences along with Illumina sample barcodes were introduced in two successive PCR steps. The TCR alpha and beta cDNA libraries were sequenced on the Illumina HiSeq platform using custom primers. For the original study's pipeline: MiGEC was used to process raw reads and extract unique molecular identifiers, and MiXCR was used to find CDR3 positions. For each individual, recombination models were inferred using an EM algorithm with the repgenHMM and IGoR tools. The analysis of shared clonotypes was done with the tcR package in R, with sharing normalized by the product of cloneset sizes. To study raw recombination without the effects of thymic and clonal selection, out-of-frame nonproductive sequences were analyzed. The raw public reads went through TCRdb reprocessing: fastp at Q25, MiXCR clone calling, in-frame beta chains kept. CDR3 protein duplicates are merged, each entry listing the most common genes and DNA. TCRdb's processing, not the authors', yielded these V and J calls. The sample table lists approximately 350,000 distinct CDR3 sequences, about 12% of them with a count of one. The ten largest make up more than 6% of the sample.

In the germline V gene, CDR1 corresponds to SGHRS and CDR2 to YFSETQ. The V and J ends are trimmed by 1 base and 2 bases, leaving 6 bases between them. Measured from the cysteine to the phenylalanine, the CDR3 is 14 residues long. Kept here is only the CDR3 DNA, which spans 42 bases and is read in frame from base 1. These same records also appear under a second study, on yellow fever vaccine responses in identical twins. From that second study: According to the authors, the vaccine-induced T cell response in identical twins seemed to be partly convergent and partly specific to each individual. In the study, vaccine-responding T cell clones were precisely tracked in identical twins.

Material for sequencing was CD8+ T cells sorted from blood. The origin of this receptor is a young woman in good health. The chain uses TRBV5-1 and TRBJ2-2, with the identity of the D gene unclear. The nucleotides read TGCGCCAGCAGCTTGCCGGCAAACACCGGGGAGCTGTTTTTT. The translation is CASSLPANTGELFF.